These 32 T cell receptor beta chains originate from one sample sequenced in a study of tumor-infiltrating lymphocytes in primary liver carcinoma. From around 500 ng of total RNA, TCR beta-specific cDNA was reverse-transcribed using a constant-region primer. Employing slightly modified ARM-PCR, three nested multiplex PCR rounds were run, and these gave rise to the TCR beta libraries. Running nine to ten cycles apiece, the first two PCR rounds relied on TRBV1-TRBV30 forward primers together with a C-beta reverse primer. Each CDR3 protein gets one entry after TCRdb re-called the multiplex PCR reads with MiXCR. The sample shows about 320,000 distinct CDR3 sequences, 50% to 75% of them seen only once. The study extracted blood RNA from unsorted whole blood and also extracted germline DNA. The sample consisted of peripheral blood. These receptors all stem from a woman aged 25-40 years with primary liver carcinoma and hepatitis B virus infection.

Of note for this clonotype: A read error may account for a junction end that differs from germline. The rearrangement links TRBV29-1 to TRBJ2-7, with 8 bases that match TRBD1. Germline assignment: CDR1 SQVTM and CDR2 ANQGSEA. The CDR3 runs to 14 residues. The CDR3, as DNA: TGCAGCGTTGGCCTCAGGGGGCCAACATACGTGCAGTACTTC. Protein sequence: CSVGLRGPTYVQYF.

J is TRBJ2-7 and V is TRBV12-3 or TRBV12-4; 9 positions match TRBD1. V shed 9 bases and J 3 bases; nucleotides not matched to a gene: 9. The CDR3 has 14 amino acids. The DNA of the CDR3 is TGTGCCAGAAGCCCCGGGACAGGGTTCTACGAGCAGTACTTC. It translates to CARSPGTGFYEQYF.

The chain joins TRBV28 to TRBJ2-3; TRBD2 agrees at 14 bases. The CDR3 is 17 residues long. The trim removed 7 bases at V and 3 bases at J, leaving 9 bases unmatched. Germline assignment: CDR1 MDHEN and CDR2 SYDVKM. The CDR3 DNA reads as TGTGCCAGCACCCCCGGGACTAGCGGGAGTTGGACAGATACGCAGTATTTT. This translates into CASTPGTSGSWTDTQYF. The full variable domain, its missing parts supplied by reference TRBV28 and TRBJ2-3, is DVKVTQSSRYLVKRTGEKVFLECVQDMDHENMFWYRQDPGLGLRLIYFSYDVKMKEKGDIPEGYSVSREKKERFSLILESASTNQTSMYLCASTPGTSGSWTDTQYFGPGTRLTVL.

This clonotype was detected a few times. This chain joins TRBV5-5 and TRBJ1-1, with TRBD1 as a possible D gene (5 bases). Trimming removed 2 bases at V and 3 bases at J, with 17 bases between. The CDR3 loop spans 16 amino acids. The germline V gene encodes CDR1 SGHKS and CDR2 YYEKEE (reference sequence). CDR3 residues: CASSLVTGGWDTEAFF. The CDR3 nucleotides read TGTGCCAGCAGCTTAGTAACCGGGGGATGGGACACTGAAGCTTTCTTT.

This clonotype was seen ten or more times. The chain uses TRBV4-1 and TRBJ2-7; D tentatively fits TRBD1 or TRBD2 (6 bases each). The CDR3 loop spans 14 amino acids. V was shortened by 0 bases and J by 2 bases, with 8 bases between the two germline ends. The germline V gene encodes CDR1 MGHRA and CDR2 YSYEKL. DNA for the CDR3: TGCGCCAGCAGCCAAGACGGGGGCCCCTACGAGCAGTACTTC. Translating it yields CASSQDGGPYEQYF.

The genes are TRBV7-9 and TRBJ2-1; D unclear. The germline V and J ends were trimmed by 8 bases and 0 bases, with 11 bases remaining between them. This CDR3 is 14 amino acids long. Germline assignment: CDR1 SEHNR and CDR2 FQNEAQ (reference sequence). CDR3 nucleotide sequence: TGTGCCAGCCCCTCTAGTTTCTCCTACAATGAGCAGTTCTTC. Protein: CASPSSFSYNEQFF.

Worth noting for this clonotype: One end of the junction is discordant with germline, which a read error may explain. This sequence joins TRBV14 and TRBJ2-1; D is possibly TRBD2 (6 bases). CDR1 and CDR2 from the germline V gene are SGHDN and FVKESK. This CDR3 has 16 residues. Here the CDR3 reads CASSQERIADNNEQFF. The CDR3 DNA sequence: TGTGCCAGCAGCCAAGAAAGGATAGCGGATAACAATGAGCAGTTTTTC.

The chain employs TRBV28 and TRBJ1-2, with 7 positions matching TRBD1. Germline V gives CDR1 MDHEN, CDR2 SYDVKM. The V segment lost 6 bases and the J segment 12 bases; nucleotides outside the gene matches: 13. There are 13 residues in the CDR3. This CDR3 reads CASRLTGTPRDTF. The CDR3 DNA is TGTGCCAGCAGACTGACAGGGACCCCTCGCGACACCTTC.

The V and J genes are TRBV29-1 and TRBJ2-1; 10 bases are a match to TRBD2. The CDR3 length is 14 residues. Germline V gene sequence: CDR1 SQVTM, CDR2 ANQGSEA. V lost 4 bases to trimming and J lost 3 bases; unmatched junction nucleotides: 3. Here the CDR3 DNA reads TGCAGCGTTGGGTCTAGCGGGAGCTACAATGAGCAGTTCTTC. Encoded protein: CSVGSSGSYNEQFF.

This clonotype was detected only once. A much larger clonotype is one base distant, so this may be a read error. This sequence joins TRBV12-3 or TRBV12-4 and TRBJ2-1, with a weak D call TRBD1 (6 bases). Deletions cut 2 bases from V and 6 bases from J, with 14 bases between. CDR3 length: 15 amino acids. The CDR3 loop is CASSLRVGAVNEQFF. In DNA form, the CDR3 reads TGTGCCAGCAGTTTACGGGTGGGGGCAGTCAATGAGCAGTTCTTC.

The J gene is TRBJ2-4, the V gene TRBV5-6, with D perhaps matching TRBD1 (6 bases). The CDR3 is 11 amino acids. With 1 base removed from V and 16 bases from J, the gap between germline ends came to 12 bases. Germline assignment: CDR1 SGHDT and CDR2 YYEEEE. CDR3 DNA: TGTGCCAGCAGCTTGTACAGGGAGATTTACTTC. Translated, it gives CASSLYREIYF. Filled out from reference TRBV5-6 and TRBJ2-4, the complete variable domain reads DAGVTQSPTHLIKTRGQQVTLRCSPKSGHDTVSWYQQALGQGPQFIFQYYEEEERQRGNFPDRFSGHQFPNYSSELNVNALLLGDSALYLCASSLYREIYFGAGTRLSVL.

This chain joins TRBV4-1 and TRBJ2-1; TRBD2 aligns across 10 bases. The germline V gene encodes CDR1 MGHRA and CDR2 YSYEKL. This CDR3 is built from 18 residues. Trimming cost V 4 bases and J 10 bases; bases outside gene matches: 19. The CDR3 reads CASSPIGKLAGANREQFF. In DNA, the CDR3 is TGCGCCAGCAGCCCTATCGGGAAGCTAGCGGGAGCCAACAGGGAGCAGTTCTTC.

The J gene is TRBJ1-1, the V gene TRBV30; no definite D call. The V end lost 0 bases, the J end lost 7 bases, and 9 bases lay between the germline ends. Germline CDR1 and CDR2: GTSNPN and SVGIG (reference sequence). The CDR3 is 12 residues long. CDR3 sequence: CAWSVESVEAFF. The CDR3 coding sequence is TGTGCCTGGAGTGTAGAGTCTGTTGAAGCTTTCTTT.

The chain joins TRBV29-1 to TRBJ2-5; D may correspond to TRBD1 or TRBD2 (5 bases each). Per germline, CDR1 SQVTM and CDR2 ANQGSEA. V was shortened by 1 base and J by 1 base, with 10 bases between the two germline ends. This CDR3 region has 14 residues. The CDR3 sequence is CSVEAGRGQETQYF. In DNA, the CDR3 is TGCAGCGTTGAAGCGGGACGCGGCCAAGAGACCCAGTACTTC.

This clonotype was found many times. The rearrangement links TRBV2 to TRBJ2-1; perhaps TRBD1 as D (5 bases). Germline CDR1 SNHLY, CDR2 FYNNEI. V lost 2 bases and J lost 6, with 14 bases in between. The CDR3 is 15 amino acids. The CDR3 DNA sequence: TGTGCCAGCAGTGAAACGCGAATAGGGGCCAATGAGCAGTTCTTC. The encoded protein is CASSETRIGANEQFF.

As concerns this clonotype: It may be a read error: a sequence one base away is much more abundant. The genes are TRBV29-1 and TRBJ2-7; 12 bases map to TRBD2. The CDR3 contains 16 residues. The V and J ends lost 7 bases and 1 base, in that order; junction bases with no gene match: 11. Germline CDR1 reads SQVTM; CDR2 reads ANQGSEA. Here the CDR3 reads CSATGLAGWGSYEQYF. The CDR3, as DNA: TGCAGCGCAACAGGACTAGCGGGATGGGGATCCTACGAGCAGTACTTC.

Note on this clonotype: Germline is not matched at one junction end, which may reflect a read error. This chain joins TRBV12-3 or TRBV12-4 and TRBJ2-3, with unresolved D. The CDR3 spans 12 residues. The CDR3 coding sequence is TGTACCAGCAGTTTATCAACAGATACGCAGTATTTT. Its translation: CTSSLSTDTQYF.

Concerning this clonotype: The missing conserved phenylalanine or tryptophan at the end of this CDR3 makes a read error likely. V is TRBV12-3 or TRBV12-4 and J is TRBJ2-5; no clear D. The CDR3 has 11 residues. The V end lost 3 bases, the J end lost 5 bases, and 4 bases lay between the germline ends. Here the CDR3 reads CASSLYETQYL. CDR3 in DNA: TGTGCCAGCAGTTTGTACGAGACCCAGTACTTA.

The sample holds a few counts of this clonotype. This chain uses TRBV24-1 with TRBJ2-3; D is ambiguous. Trimming stripped 3 bases from V and 0 bases from J, with 6 bases between. The CDR3 is made up of 14 amino acids. CDR1 KGHDR and CDR2 SFDVKD come from the germline V gene. CDR3 DNA: TGTGCCACCAGTGATACCGGGAGCACAGATACGCAGTATTTT. This sequence encodes CATSDTGSTDTQYF.

On this clonotype itself: Given the absence of the conserved phenylalanine or tryptophan at the CDR3 end, a read error is likely. J is TRBJ2-3 and V is TRBV11-2, with 8 nucleotides matching TRBD2. CDR1 is SGHAT, CDR2 FQNNGV, per germline. With V trimmed by 5 bases and J by 6 bases, 13 bases remained unmatched. The CDR3 extends over 16 amino acids. The CDR3 DNA reads as TGTGCCAGCAGCCTAGTAGCGGGACTCCTCACGGATACGCAGTATCTT. Its protein product is CASSLVAGLLTDTQYL.

About this clonotype itself: An end of the junction does not agree with germline; a read error may underlie this. The V gene is TRBV7-8, the J gene TRBJ2-2, with D perhaps given as TRBD1 or TRBD2 (6 bases each). CDR3 length: 17 residues. CDR1 is SGHVS, CDR2 FQNEAQ, per germline. As DNA, the CDR3 is TGTGCCAGCAGATTAGGGGGAGGTAGCGGGAACACCGGGGAGCTGTTTTTT. Its translation: CASRLGGGSGNTGELFF.

Details on this clonotype: One end of the junction does not line up with germline, which may come from a read error. The rearrangement links TRBV29-1 to TRBJ2-3; D unresolved. Germline CDR1 is SQVTM and CDR2 is ANQGSEA. The CDR3 extends over 14 amino acids. The CDR3 here is CSMRLGSSTDTQYF. CDR3 sequence (DNA): TGTAGCATGCGGTTGGGTAGTAGCACAGATACGCAGTATTTT.

This clonotype was detected once. The CDR3 loop reads CASSLAADYSETQYF. CDR3 bases: TGCGCCAGCAGCTTGGCCGCGGACTACTCAGAGACCCAGTACTTC. J is TRBJ2-5 and V is TRBV5-1; D is possibly TRBD2 (6 bases). Trimming stripped 0 bases from V and 4 bases from J, with 13 bases between. The CDR3 covers 15 residues. Germline V gene sequence: CDR1 SGHRS, CDR2 YFSETQ.

There are many counts of this clonotype. The rearrangement uses TRBV4-1 and TRBJ2-1; 14 nucleotides agree with TRBD2. V was clipped by 0 bases and J by 7 bases; unmatched bases: 5. The V gene's germline CDR1 is MGHRA and CDR2 YSYEKL. The CDR3 is made up of 17 amino acids. The CDR3 here is CASSQDFGLAGGNEQFF. DNA of the CDR3: TGCGCCAGCAGCCAAGATTTCGGACTAGCGGGAGGAAATGAGCAGTTCTTC.

This clonotype came up many times. CDR3 nucleotides: TGCAGCGCTGTCGGGGTAGGGTACACTGAAGCTTTCTTT. Translating it yields CSAVGVGYTEAFF. The chain carries TRBV29-1 and TRBJ1-1; no clear D gene. The germline V and J ends were trimmed by 7 bases and 3 bases, with 15 bases remaining between them. CDR3 size: 13 residues. Germline CDR1 SQVTM, CDR2 ANQGSEA.

The chain carries TRBV11-2 and TRBJ1-5, with a tentative D call TRBD1 (5 bases). Looked up from germline, CDR1 is SGHAT and CDR2 is FQNNGV. This CDR3 comprises 13 residues. Trimming took 9 bases from V and 3 from J, leaving 12 bases between them. CDR3 protein: CASSIGDNQPQHF. For the CDR3, the DNA is TGTGCCAGTAGCATAGGGGACAATCAGCCCCAGCATTTT.

Notes on this clonotype: This may be a read error, as it is one base from a much larger clone. This chain connects TRBV10-3 to TRBJ2-5; 10 nucleotides agree with TRBD1. This CDR3 spans 14 amino acids. The V gene's germline CDR1 is ENHRY and CDR2 SYGVKD. The CDR3 protein is CTISDGQGGETQYF. DNA of the CDR3: TGTACCATCAGTGACGGACAGGGGGGCGAGACCCAGTACTTC.

As to this clonotype: Compared with germline, one end of the junction differs, possibly owing to a read error. This sequence joins TRBV7-8 and TRBJ2-3; tentatively, D is TRBD2 (5 bases). Germline loops: CDR1 SGHVS, CDR2 FQNEAQ. The CDR3 sequence is 15 residues long. The CDR3 DNA is TGTGCCAGCAGCTTCGGCTTCTCTAGCACAGATCCGCAGTATTTT. This sequence encodes CASSFGFSSTDPQYF.

Turning to this clonotype: A much larger clone is a single base away; this may be a read error. The chain recombines TRBV4-2 with TRBJ1-6; D is perhaps TRBD1 (5 bases). The CDR3 has 15 residues. V was cut by 7 bases and J by 8 bases, with 18 bases left in between. Looked up from germline, CDR1 is LGHNA and CDR2 is YNFKEQ. The CDR3: CASNQPRGRDSPLHF. Written as DNA, the CDR3 is TGTGCCAGCAACCAGCCTAGGGGCAGGGATTCACCCCTCCACTTT.

The chain joins TRBV12-3 or TRBV12-4 to TRBJ2-1; D unresolved. The V end was cut by 3 bases, the J end by 5 bases, with 14 bases between. The CDR3 extends over 15 amino acids. The CDR3 loop reads CASSFSRWCNNEQFF. The CDR3 bases are TGTGCCAGCAGTTTCTCCCGCTGGTGCAACAATGAGCAGTTCTTC.

The rearrangement joins TRBV6-5 to TRBJ1-3, with D perhaps TRBD1 (6 bases). This CDR3 spans 15 amino acids. V gave up 6 bases and J gave up 2 bases, with 14 bases separating them. Germline V gene sequence: CDR1 MNHEY, CDR2 SVGAGI. The CDR3 here is CASSQQGCTGNTIYF. CDR3 nucleotides: TGTGCCAGCAGCCAACAGGGATGCACTGGAAACACCATATATTTT.

A note on this clonotype: Because the CDR3 is missing its conserved closing phenylalanine or tryptophan, this is likely a read error. Because the CDR3's place on the DNA is in doubt, the DNA is left out and the CDR3 is given as listed by TCRdb. The rearrangement uses TRBV6-5 and TRBJ2-3; the table gives TRBD1 as D, unverified against the DNA. The CDR3 sequence runs 16 residues, both termini included. Germline loops: CDR1 MNHEY, CDR2 SVGAGI. CDR3 amino acids: CASSRNRGRVADTHYL.